This entry is about one T cell receptor beta chain. The data belong to a study of T cell changes during pregnancy in multiple sclerosis. Only in-frame clones appear in the TCRdb table, and some are missing; sequencing was by immunoSEQ multiplex PCR. The sample has about 66,000 clones, 91% seen once; the top ten hold roughly 5.7%. This CDR3 is 20 amino acids long. The germline CDR1 and CDR2 sequences are SGHVS and FNYEAQ. Trimming removed 2 bases from V and 4 bases from J; junction bases left unmatched: 21. The sequence was obtained from a female donor with multiple sclerosis, enrolled in a pregnancy study. Here the sequenced sample was CD8+ T cells from peripheral blood mononuclear cells, taken before pregnancy. The chain has TRBV7-6 and TRBJ2-7; 9 bases match TRBD2. The CDR3 protein is CASSLWYLLAGPSLIYEQYF. CDR3 in DNA: TGTGCCAGCAGCTTATGGTATTTACTAGCGGGCCCCTCACTCATTTACGAGCAGTACTTC. Combining the CDR3 with reference TRBV7-6 and TRBJ2-7 gives the whole variable domain GAGVSQSPRYKVTKRGQDVALRCDPISGHVSLYWYRQALGQGPEFLTYFNYEAQQDKSGLPNDRFSAERPEGSISTLTIQRTEQRDSAMYRCASSLWYLLAGPSLIYEQYFGPGTRLTVT.